These 8 T cell receptor beta chains share one sample of origin, sequenced in a study of shared clonotypes between healthy human individuals. Generated by immunoSEQ multiplex PCR, the TCRdb table keeps only in-frame clones and is missing some. The sample lists roughly 640,000 clones, approximately 74% occurring once. The sequenced material came from memory CD4+ T cells sorted from blood. Subset denoted: CD45RA-negative fraction. The receptors stem from a woman between 25 and 40 years old in good health.

The chain carries TRBV7-3 and TRBJ2-3; 8 nucleotides align to TRBD2. Germline V gives CDR1 SGHTA, CDR2 FQGTGA. The CDR3 is 15 amino acids. The trim removed 4 bases at V and 3 bases at J, leaving 6 bases unmatched. The CDR3 sequence: CASSSGLALTDTQYF. DNA of the CDR3: TGTGCCAGCAGCTCCGGACTAGCTTTGACAGATACGCAGTATTTT.

The chain combines TRBV10-3 with TRBJ2-7; 8 nucleotides line up with TRBD1. Looked up from germline, CDR1 is ENHRY and CDR2 is SYGVKD. The J segment lost 0 bases and the V segment lost 8 bases, leaving 9 bases of the junction unmatched. This CDR3 has 15 residues. CDR3 nucleotide sequence: TGTGCCATCGGACGGACAGGGATTAGCTCCTACGAGCAGTACTTC. It codes for CAIGRTGISSYEQYF.

The genes are TRBV7-9 and TRBJ2-1; D might be TRBD2 (7 bases). Germline-derived CDR1 and CDR2 are SEHNR and FQNEAQ (reference sequence). CDR3 length equals 14 residues. In DNA, the CDR3 is TGTGCAGGGGGGGCTAGCGGTTCCTACAATGAGCAGTTCTTC. Its translation: CAGGASGSYNEQFF.

This clone appeared many times. The same CDR3 arises from other DNA sequences in this sample as well. The chain is built from TRBV7-8 and TRBJ2-7, with no clear D. Germline CDR1 SGHVS, CDR2 FQNEAQ. The CDR3 is made up of 13 amino acids. Deletions cut 5 bases from V and 0 bases from J, with 8 bases between. CDR3 loop: CASSRTSSYEQYF. The CDR3 region has the DNA TGTGCCAGCAGCAGAACGAGCTCCTACGAGCAGTACTTC.

This clone occurred a few times. This CDR3 is also generated by other DNA sequences in the sample. This rearrangement joins TRBV6-1 to TRBJ1-5; perhaps TRBD1 as D (6 bases). Trimming removed 0 bases from V and 1 base from J, with 10 bases in between. CDR1 is MNHNS and CDR2 is SASEGT in the germline V gene. The CDR3 is 16 residues long. CDR3 loop: CASSEARGGSNQPQHF. The DNA of the CDR3 is TGTGCCAGCAGTGAAGCGAGAGGGGGGAGCAATCAGCCCCAGCATTTT.

The chain joins TRBV28 to TRBJ2-6; D might be TRBD1 (6 bases). The CDR3 is 15 amino acids. CDR1 and CDR2 (germline): MDHEN, SYDVKM. Trimming left V 8 bases short and J 0 bases short, with 11 bases between. This chain's CDR3 is CASEQGTSGANVLTF. CDR3 in DNA: TGTGCCAGCGAACAGGGTACCTCTGGGGCCAACGTCCTGACTTTC.

This rearrangement joins TRBV5-1 to TRBJ2-3, with 7 bases fitting TRBD2. J gave up 2 bases and V 4 bases, and 10 bases lay outside the gene matches. The CDR3 spans 16 residues. Germline CDR1 reads SGHRS; CDR2 reads YFSETQ. As DNA, the CDR3 is TGCGCCAGCAGCCGAACCCTAGCGGAGAACACAGATACGCAGTATTTT. Translating it yields CASSRTLAENTDTQYF.

The V gene is TRBV5-1, the J gene TRBJ2-1; the match to TRBD1 covers 8 bases. V lost 4 bases, J lost 10 bases, and 10 bases stayed unmatched. Germline-derived CDR1 and CDR2 are SGHRS and YFSETQ. This CDR3 is 14 amino acids long. The CDR3 sequence: CASSTIGTGMEQFF. In DNA, the CDR3 is TGCGCCAGCAGCACGATTGGGACAGGTATGGAGCAGTTCTTC.